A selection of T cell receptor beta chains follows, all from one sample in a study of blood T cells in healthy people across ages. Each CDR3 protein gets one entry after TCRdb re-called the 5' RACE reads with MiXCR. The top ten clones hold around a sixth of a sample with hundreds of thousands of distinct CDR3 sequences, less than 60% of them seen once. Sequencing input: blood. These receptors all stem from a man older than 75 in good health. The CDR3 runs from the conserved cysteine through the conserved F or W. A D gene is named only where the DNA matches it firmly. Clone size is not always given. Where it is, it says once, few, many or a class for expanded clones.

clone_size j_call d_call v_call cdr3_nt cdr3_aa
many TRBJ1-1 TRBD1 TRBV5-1 TGCGCCAGCAGCCTACCACAGACAGGGACCCACACTGAAGCTTTCTTT CASSLPQTGTHTEAFF
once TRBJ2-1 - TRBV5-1 TGCGCCAGCAGCTTTTTAGCGGAAACCAACAATGAGCAGTTCTTC CASSFLAETNNEQFF
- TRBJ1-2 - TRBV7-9 TGTGCCAGCAGCTTAGAGGCGGCCATGGTCTATGGCTACACCTTC CASSLEAAMVYGYTF
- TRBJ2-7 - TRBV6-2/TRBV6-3 TGTGCCAGCAGTTACGAGGCAGGGCTCCAGCAGTACTTC CASSYEAGLQQYF
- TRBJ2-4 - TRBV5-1 TGCGCCAGCAGCTTCGAGTCTGCCAAAAACATTCAGTACTTC CASSFESAKNIQYF
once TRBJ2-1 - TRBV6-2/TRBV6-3 TGTGCCAGCAGTTATCCCACAGGGTCCCGCAATGAGCAGTTCTTC CASSYPTGSRNEQFF
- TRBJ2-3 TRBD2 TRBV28 TGTGCCAGCAGTTTTGGGGTAGCGGGAGGCATAGATACGCAGTATTTT CASSFGVAGGIDTQYF
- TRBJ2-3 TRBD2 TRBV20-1 TGCAGTGCTGGGGGTGGAGCGGGAGGGCCCGATACGCAGTATTTT CSAGGGAGGPDTQYF
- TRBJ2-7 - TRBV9 TGTGCCAGCAGCGCAGCCTCCGGGACCGAGCAGTACTTC CASSAASGTEQYF
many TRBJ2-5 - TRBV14 TGTGCCAGCAGCCAGCTACAAGAGACCCAGTACTTC CASSQLQETQYF
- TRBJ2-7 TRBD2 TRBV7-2 TGTGCCAGCAGCCTAACCGGGACTAGCATATACGAGCAGTACTTC CASSLTGTSIYEQYF
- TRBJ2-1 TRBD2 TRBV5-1 TGCGCCAGCAGCCCTGTCCCGGGACTAGCGGGAGGATCATTTGAGCAGTTCTTC CASSPVPGLAGGSFEQFF
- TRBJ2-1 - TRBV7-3 TGTGCCAGCAGCTTAGGTGTTAGCACCTACAATGAGCAGTTCTTC CASSLGVSTYNEQFF
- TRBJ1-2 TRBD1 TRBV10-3 TGTGCCATCAGTGACATTACGGGGACAGGCGAATCTAACTATGGCTACACCTTC CAISDITGTGESNYGYTF
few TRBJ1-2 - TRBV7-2 TGTGCCAGCAGCTCGGGACAACCCTATGGCTACACCTTC CASSSGQPYGYTF
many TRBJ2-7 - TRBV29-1 TGCAGCGTTGATAGCGGAGACCTCTACGAGCAGTACTTC CSVDSGDLYEQYF
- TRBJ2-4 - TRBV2 TGTGCCAGCAGATGGGGGAACATTCAGTACTTC CASRWGNIQYF
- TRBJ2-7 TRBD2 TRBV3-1 TGTGCCAGCAGCCAAGGGACTAGCGGACTCCGCGAGCAGTACTTC CASSQGTSGLREQYF
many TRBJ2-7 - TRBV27 TGTGCCAGCAGAACGAACTACGAGCAGTACTTC CASRTNYEQYF
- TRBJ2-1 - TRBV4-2 TGTGCCAGCAGTTCCAGTACGGAGACCCAGTTCTTC CASSSSTETQFF
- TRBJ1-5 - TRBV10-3 TGTGCCATCAGTGATACTGGGGGGAATCAGCCCCAGCATTTT CAISDTGGNQPQHF
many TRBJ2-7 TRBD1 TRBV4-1 TGCGCCAGCAGCCCGGGACAGGGCTTGTACGAGCAGTACTTC CASSPGQGLYEQYF
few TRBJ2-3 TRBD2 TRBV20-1 TGCAGTGCTAGAGCTGCGACTAGCGGGAGAACAGATACGCAGTATTTT CSARAATSGRTDTQYF
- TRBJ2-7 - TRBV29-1 TGCAGCGTTGGCGCAGGATCTTTCTACGAGCAGTACTTC CSVGAGSFYEQYF
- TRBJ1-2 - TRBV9 TGTGCCAGCAGCGTAGGGGTGCGGGATACTAACTATGGCTACACCTTC CASSVGVRDTNYGYTF
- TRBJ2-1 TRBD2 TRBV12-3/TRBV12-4 TGTGCCAGCAGTCAACTAGCGGGAGGGACCAATGAGCAGTTCTTC CASSQLAGGTNEQFF
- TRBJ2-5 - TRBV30 TGTGCCTGGAAGAGGGACTTGGGAATAGGAGAGACCCAGTACTTC CAWKRDLGIGETQYF
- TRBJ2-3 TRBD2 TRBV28 TGTGCCAGCCGGACTAGCGGGAGTCGGGATACGCAGTATTTT CASRTSGSRDTQYF
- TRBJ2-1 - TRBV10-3 TGTGCCATCAGACCGCCGGCGGGTGAGCAGTTCTTC CAIRPPAGEQFF
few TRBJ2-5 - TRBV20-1 TGCAGCCGCGTGGTATTTGAGACCCAGTACTTC CSRVVFETQYF
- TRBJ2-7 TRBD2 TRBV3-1 TGTGCCAGCAGCCAAGAGTATGCGGGAGTGAGCTCCTACGAGCAGTACTTC CASSQEYAGVSSYEQYF
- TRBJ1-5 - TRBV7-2 TGTGCCAGCAGCTTAATCAGTAATAGCAATCAGCCCCAGCATTTT CASSLISNSNQPQHF
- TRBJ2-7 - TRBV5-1 TGCGCCAGCAGCCATGGGGAGGGGGCTACCTACGAGCAGTACTTC CASSHGEGATYEQYF
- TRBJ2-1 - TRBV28 TGTGCCAGCAGTTTATTCCCGGGAGTTTACAATGAGCAGTTCTTC CASSLFPGVYNEQFF
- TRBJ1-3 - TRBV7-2 TGTGCCAGCAGCACGCTACCAGGGGCAGGAGGAAACACCATATATTTT CASSTLPGAGGNTIYF
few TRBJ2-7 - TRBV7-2 TGTGCCAGCAGCTTAGCGGCGCCCCGACTGCAGTACTTC CASSLAAPRLQYF
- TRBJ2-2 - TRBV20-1 TGCAGTGCTAGAGATCTTGGACTCGGGGAGCTGTTTTTT CSARDLGLGELFF
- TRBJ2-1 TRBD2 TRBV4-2 TGTGCCAGCAGCCAAGGGACTAGCGGGGCCTACAATGAGCAGTTCTTC CASSQGTSGAYNEQFF
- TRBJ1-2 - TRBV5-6 TGTGCCAGCAGCTCCCCAGGAGGAACTGGCTACACCTTC CASSSPGGTGYTF
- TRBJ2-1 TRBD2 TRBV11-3 TGTGCCAGCAGCTTCGCGGGACTAGCGTTTTACAATGAGCAGTTCTTC CASSFAGLAFYNEQFF
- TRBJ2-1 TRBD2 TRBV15 TGTGCCACCAGCACCCGGACTAGCGCCTACAATGAGCAGTTCTTC CATSTRTSAYNEQFF
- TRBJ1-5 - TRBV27 TGTGCCAGCAGTGCGGGGAGGGGAAGGCCCCAGCATTTT CASSAGRGRPQHF
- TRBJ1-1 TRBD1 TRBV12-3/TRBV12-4 TGTGCCAGCAGTTTTACCCTTACCGGGACAGCGAACACTGAAGCTTTCTTT CASSFTLTGTANTEAFF
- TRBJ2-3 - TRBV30 TGTGCCTGGGACTTAGGCGCAGATACGCAGTATTTT CAWDLGADTQYF
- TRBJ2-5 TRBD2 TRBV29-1 TGCAGCGTTGGGGCAGCGGGAGTGATAGAGACCCAGTACTTC CSVGAAGVIETQYF
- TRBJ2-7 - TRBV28 TGTGCCAGCAGTTCACCAGCGTCAGAGGGTGGCTCCTACGAGCAGTACTTC CASSSPASEGGSYEQYF
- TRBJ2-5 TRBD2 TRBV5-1 TGCGCCAGCAAAACTAGCGGGGAGGAGAGGGAGACCCGGTACTTC CASKTSGEERETRYF
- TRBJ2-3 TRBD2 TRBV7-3 TGTGCCAGCAGCCGGGGACTAGCGGGGTCCCCAGATACGCAGTATTTT CASSRGLAGSPDTQYF
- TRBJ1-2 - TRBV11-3 TGTGCCAGCAGCCTAAACAGGGTGGATCGCTACACCTTC CASSLNRVDRYTF
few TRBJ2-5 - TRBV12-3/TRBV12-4 TGTGCCAGCACCGAAGGATTGACCCAGTACTTC CASTEGLTQYF
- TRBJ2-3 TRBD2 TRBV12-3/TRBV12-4 TGTGCCAGCAGTTTTGTCAGCGGGAGGGGGGCAGATACGCAGTATTTT CASSFVSGRGADTQYF